This T cell receptor (beta chain) was sequenced during a study of cytomegalovirus exposure and HLA in healthy donors. At the level of the study: Roughly 80 million unique TCRs from HLA-typed donors made up an early data release.

The CDR3 contains 13 residues. V gave up 3 bases and J gave up 6 bases, with 12 bases separating them. The germline V gene encodes CDR1 MNHEY and CDR2 SMNVEV (reference sequence). Notes on the study in general: Common viral pathogens (according to a later analysis) appeared linked to several of the most significant clusters. Certain indistinguishable V segments, among them TRBV6-2 and TRBV6-3, were excluded.

A remark on this clone: What it binds is not known.

PCR amplification relied on 60 Vbeta primers (plus 13 Jbeta primers). Authors' processing steps: Counted up in a later analysis, unique TCR beta chains came to about 83 million, with around 9.9 million shared. Clones were read by immunoSEQ multiplex PCR, and TCRdb kept only the in-frame ones, dropping some. That table is the source of V, J and clone size, and D and trimming were worked out from the DNA. The clone table shows about 59,000 clones, with the ten largest holding 5% to 5.5%. This receptor was taken from a man under 40 in good health and CMV-seropositive. The gene calls are TRBV27 and TRBJ2-7, with D perhaps TRBD2 (6 bases). Sequencing was performed on PBMCs. The CDR3 sequence is CASSLGGAVEQYF. The CDR3 DNA follows: TGTGCCAGCAGTTTGGGAGGAGCTGTCGAGCAGTACTTC.